This entry is about one T cell receptor (beta chain). Enrollment of patients from Seattle took place during active infection, with longitudinal follow-up. The data were obtained in a study of blood T cell repertoires in COVID-19. In the authors' methods: By means of reference gene primer amplification, nucleated cell counts were estimated. Using immunoSEQ multiplex PCR, the repertoire was profiled, and TCRdb retains in-frame clones only, with some absent. V and J calls plus clone size are reproduced from that table; the DNA served to infer D and trimming. The table lists 310,000 or so clones, about nine tenths of them singletons, with 11% in the top ten. Trimming removed 5 bases from V and 1 base from J; junction bases left unmatched: 7. The CDR3 runs to 15 residues. The germline V gene has CDR1 ENHRY and CDR2 SYGVKD.

Input material: peripheral blood. This chain uses TRBV10-3 with TRBJ1-1; 7 bases line up with TRBD1. The sequence was collected from a woman in her 30s with COVID-19, enrolled during active disease. CDR3 DNA sequence: TGTGCCATCAGTACGGGACAGATTCCGAACACTGAAGCTTTCTTT. This translates into CAISTGQIPNTEAFF.